The clone carrying this T cell receptor (beta chain) was recorded only once. This sample stems from a study of control samples from healthy donors and cancer patients. This table comes from immunoSEQ multiplex PCR, and its TCRdb copy is limited to in-frame clones, with some not included. The sample has 150,000 to 200,000 clones, approximately 90% seen once; the top ten hold about 12%. The CDR3 consists of 13 residues. Trimming cost V 1 base and J 3 bases, with 4 bases left between them. Looked up from germline, CDR1 is SGHVS and CDR2 is FQNEAQ. The source is a man aged 25-40 years in good health. The chain carries TRBV7-8 and TRBJ1-3, with D unclear. Sequencing input: blood. CDR3 sequence (DNA): TGTGCCAGCAGCTTAGGGATTGGAAACACCATATATTTT. As protein: CASSLGIGNTIYF.